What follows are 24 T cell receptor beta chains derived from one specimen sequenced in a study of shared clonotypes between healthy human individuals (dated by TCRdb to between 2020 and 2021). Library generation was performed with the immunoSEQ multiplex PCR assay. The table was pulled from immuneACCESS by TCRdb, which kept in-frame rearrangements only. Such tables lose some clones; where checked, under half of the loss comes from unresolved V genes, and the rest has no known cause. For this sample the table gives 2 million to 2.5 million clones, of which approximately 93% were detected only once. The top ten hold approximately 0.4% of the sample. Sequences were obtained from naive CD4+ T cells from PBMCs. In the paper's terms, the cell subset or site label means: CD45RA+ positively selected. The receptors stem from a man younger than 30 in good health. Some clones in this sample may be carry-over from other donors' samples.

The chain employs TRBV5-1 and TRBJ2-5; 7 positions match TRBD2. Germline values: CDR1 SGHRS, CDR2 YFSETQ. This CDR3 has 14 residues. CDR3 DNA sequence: TGCGCTTGCGACCAGCGGGAAAACCAAGAGACCCAGTACTTC. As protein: CACDQRENQETQYF.

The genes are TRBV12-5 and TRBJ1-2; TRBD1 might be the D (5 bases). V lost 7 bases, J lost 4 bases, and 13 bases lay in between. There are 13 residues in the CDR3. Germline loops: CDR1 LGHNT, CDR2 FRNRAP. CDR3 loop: CASAPGAAYGYTF. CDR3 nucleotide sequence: TGTGCTAGTGCCCCCGGGGCAGCCTATGGCTACACCTTC.

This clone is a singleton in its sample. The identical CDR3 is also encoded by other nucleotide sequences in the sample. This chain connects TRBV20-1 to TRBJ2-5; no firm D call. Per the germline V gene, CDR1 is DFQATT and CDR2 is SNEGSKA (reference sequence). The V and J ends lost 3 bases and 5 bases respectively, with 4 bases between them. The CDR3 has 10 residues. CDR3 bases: TGCAGTGCTAGTTCGGAGACCCAGTACTTC. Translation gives CSASSETQYF.

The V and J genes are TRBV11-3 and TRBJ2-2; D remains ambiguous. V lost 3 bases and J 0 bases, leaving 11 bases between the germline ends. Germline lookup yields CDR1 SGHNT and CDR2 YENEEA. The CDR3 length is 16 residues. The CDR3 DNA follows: TGTGCCAGCAGCTTCGGCGGAATAGCGAACACCGGGGAGCTGTTTTTT. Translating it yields CASSFGGIANTGELFF.

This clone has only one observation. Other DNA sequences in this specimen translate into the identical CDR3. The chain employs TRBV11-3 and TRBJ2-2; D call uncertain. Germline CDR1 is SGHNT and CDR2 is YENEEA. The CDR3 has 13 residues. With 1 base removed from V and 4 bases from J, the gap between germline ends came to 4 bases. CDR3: CASSLGGTGELFF. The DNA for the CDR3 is TGTGCCAGCAGCTTAGGCGGCACCGGGGAGCTGTTTTTT.

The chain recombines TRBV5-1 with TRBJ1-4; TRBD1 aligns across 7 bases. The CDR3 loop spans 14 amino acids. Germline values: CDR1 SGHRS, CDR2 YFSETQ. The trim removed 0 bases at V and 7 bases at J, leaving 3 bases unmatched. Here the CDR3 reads CASSLEDRSEKLFF. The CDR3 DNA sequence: TGCGCCAGCAGCTTGGAGGACAGGAGTGAAAAACTGTTTTTT.

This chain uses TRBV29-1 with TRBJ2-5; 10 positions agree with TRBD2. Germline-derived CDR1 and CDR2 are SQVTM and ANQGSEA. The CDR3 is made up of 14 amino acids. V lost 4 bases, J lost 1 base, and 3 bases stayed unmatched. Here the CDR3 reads CSVGPSGGQETQYF. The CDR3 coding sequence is TGCAGCGTTGGCCCTAGCGGGGGCCAAGAGACCCAGTACTTC.

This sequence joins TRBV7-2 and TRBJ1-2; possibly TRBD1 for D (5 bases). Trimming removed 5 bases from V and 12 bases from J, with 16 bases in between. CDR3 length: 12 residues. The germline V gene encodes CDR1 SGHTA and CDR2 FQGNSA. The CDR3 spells CASSPYTGGHTF. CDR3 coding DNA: TGTGCCAGCAGCCCTTATACGGGGGGTCACACCTTC. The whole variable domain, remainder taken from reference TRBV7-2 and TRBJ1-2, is GAGVSQSPSNKVTEKGKDVELRCDPISGHTALYWYRQSLGQGLEFLIYFQGNSAPDKSGLPSDRFSAERTGGSVSTLTIQRTQQEDSAVYLCASSPYTGGHTFGSGTRLTVV.

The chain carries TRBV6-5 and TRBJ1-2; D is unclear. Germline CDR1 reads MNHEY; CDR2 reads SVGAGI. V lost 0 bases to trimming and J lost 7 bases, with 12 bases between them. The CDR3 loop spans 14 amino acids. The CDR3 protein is CASSYSSVPGGYTF. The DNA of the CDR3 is TGTGCCAGCAGTTACTCTTCCGTCCCCGGTGGCTACACCTTC.

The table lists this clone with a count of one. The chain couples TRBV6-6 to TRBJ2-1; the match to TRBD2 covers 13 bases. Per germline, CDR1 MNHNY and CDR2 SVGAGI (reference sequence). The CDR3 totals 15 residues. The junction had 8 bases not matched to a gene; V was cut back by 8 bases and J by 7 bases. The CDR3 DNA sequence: TGTGCCAGCCGGTTCGGGACTAGCGGGACAAATGAGCAGTTCTTC. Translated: CASRFGTSGTNEQFF.

CDR3 bases: TGCGCCAGCAGCCAGACGGTCAACCAAGTGGACACCATATATTTT. This codes for CASSQTVNQVDTIYF. The chain carries TRBV4-1 and TRBJ1-3, with D uncertain. CDR1 is MGHRA, CDR2 YSYEKL, per germline. Trimming took off 3 bases at V and 8 bases at J, with 17 bases between the two ends. The CDR3 is 15 amino acids.

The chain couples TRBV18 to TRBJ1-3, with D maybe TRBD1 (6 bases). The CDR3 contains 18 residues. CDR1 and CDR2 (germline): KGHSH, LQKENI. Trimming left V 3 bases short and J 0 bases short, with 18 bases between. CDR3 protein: CASSPTTGTKISGNTIYF. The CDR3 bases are TGTGCCAGCTCACCGACGACCGGGACAAAAATCTCTGGAAACACCATATATTTT.

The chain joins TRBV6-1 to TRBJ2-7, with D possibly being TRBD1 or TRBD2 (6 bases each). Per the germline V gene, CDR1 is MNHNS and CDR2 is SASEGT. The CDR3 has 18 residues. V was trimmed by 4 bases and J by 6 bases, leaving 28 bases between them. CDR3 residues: CASSGTRRGRDRGTEQYF. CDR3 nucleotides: TGTGCCAGCAGTGGTACGCGCCGGGGGCGGGACCGCGGGACCGAGCAGTACTTC.

The CDR3 region is CASSTKGRGFVDEQYF. Written as DNA, the CDR3 is TGTGCCAGCAGCACAAAGGGCAGGGGGTTTGTCGACGAGCAGTACTTC. The rearrangement uses TRBV7-8 and TRBJ2-7, with 7 nucleotides matching TRBD1. The V gene end was trimmed by 5 bases and the J gene end by 5 bases; junction bases not matched to a gene: 15. This CDR3 spans 16 amino acids. The germline CDR1 and CDR2 sequences are SGHVS and FQNEAQ.

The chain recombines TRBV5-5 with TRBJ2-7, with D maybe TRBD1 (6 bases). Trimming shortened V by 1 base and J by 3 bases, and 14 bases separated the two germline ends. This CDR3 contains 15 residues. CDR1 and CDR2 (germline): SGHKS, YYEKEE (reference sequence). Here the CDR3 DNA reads TGTGCCAGCAGCTTGCCGATAGGGGGTAACTACGAGCAGTACTTC. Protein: CASSLPIGGNYEQYF.

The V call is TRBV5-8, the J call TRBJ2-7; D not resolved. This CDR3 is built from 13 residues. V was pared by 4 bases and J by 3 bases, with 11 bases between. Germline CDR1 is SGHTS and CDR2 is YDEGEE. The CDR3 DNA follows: TGTGCCAGCAGCCCGGGCAAGCACTACGAGCAGTACTTC. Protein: CASSPGKHYEQYF.

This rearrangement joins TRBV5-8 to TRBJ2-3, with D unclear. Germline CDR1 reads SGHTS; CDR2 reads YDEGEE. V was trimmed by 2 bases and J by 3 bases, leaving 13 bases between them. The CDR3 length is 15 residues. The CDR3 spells CASSLRRIGTDTQYF. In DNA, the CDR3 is TGTGCCAGCAGCTTAAGGCGGATTGGGACAGATACGCAGTATTTT.

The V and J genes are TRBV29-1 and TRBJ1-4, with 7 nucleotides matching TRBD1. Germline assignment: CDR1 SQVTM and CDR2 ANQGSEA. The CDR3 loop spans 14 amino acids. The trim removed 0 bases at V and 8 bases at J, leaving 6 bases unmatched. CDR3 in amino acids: CSVEDGRGGEKLFF. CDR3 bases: TGCAGCGTTGAAGACGGCAGGGGGGGCGAAAAACTGTTTTTT.

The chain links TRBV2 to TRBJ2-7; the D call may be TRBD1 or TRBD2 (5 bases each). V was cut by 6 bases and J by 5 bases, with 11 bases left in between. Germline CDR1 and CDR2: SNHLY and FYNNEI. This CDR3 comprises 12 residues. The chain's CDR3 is CASREQGDEQYF. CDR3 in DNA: TGTGCCAGCAGGGAGCAGGGAGACGAGCAGTACTTC.

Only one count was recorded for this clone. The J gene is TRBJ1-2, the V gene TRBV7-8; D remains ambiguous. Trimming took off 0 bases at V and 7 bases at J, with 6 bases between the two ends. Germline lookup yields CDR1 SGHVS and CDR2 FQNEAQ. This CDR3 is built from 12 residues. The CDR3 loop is CASSLARGGYTF. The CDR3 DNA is TGTGCCAGCAGCTTAGCACGCGGTGGCTACACCTTC.

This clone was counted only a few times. As DNA, the CDR3 is TGTGCCTGGAGCGACGGGGAGGGCGTCTCTGAAGCTTTCTTT. It is translated as CAWSDGEGVSEAFF. The chain has TRBV30 and TRBJ1-1, with unresolved D. The V and J ends lost 3 bases and 6 bases respectively, with 17 bases between them. The CDR3 consists of 14 residues. Germline CDR1 GTSNPN, CDR2 SVGIG (reference sequence).

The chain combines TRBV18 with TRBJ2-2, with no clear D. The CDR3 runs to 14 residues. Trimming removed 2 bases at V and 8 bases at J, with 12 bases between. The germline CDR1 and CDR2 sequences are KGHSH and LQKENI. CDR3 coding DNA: TGTGCCAGCTCACCAATCGCCGATCCGGGGGAGCTGTTTTTT. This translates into CASSPIADPGELFF. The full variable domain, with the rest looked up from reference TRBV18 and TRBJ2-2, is NAGVMQNPRHLVRRRGQEARLRCSPMKGHSHVYWYRQLPEEGLKFMVYLQKENIIDESGMPKERFSAEFPKEGPSILRIQQVVRGDSAAYFCASSPIADPGELFFGEGSRLTVL.

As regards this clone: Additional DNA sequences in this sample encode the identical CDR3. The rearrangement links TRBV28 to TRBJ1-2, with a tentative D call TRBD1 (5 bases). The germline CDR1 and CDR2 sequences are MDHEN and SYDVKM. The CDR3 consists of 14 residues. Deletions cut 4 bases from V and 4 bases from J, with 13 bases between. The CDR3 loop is CASSSGTATYGYTF. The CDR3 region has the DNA TGTGCCAGCAGTTCTGGGACGGCAACCTATGGCTACACCTTC.

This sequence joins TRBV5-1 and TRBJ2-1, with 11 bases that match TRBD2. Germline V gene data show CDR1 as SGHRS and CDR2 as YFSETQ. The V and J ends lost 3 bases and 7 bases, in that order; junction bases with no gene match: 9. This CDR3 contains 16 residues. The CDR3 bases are TGCGCCAGCAGCTACATAGCGGGAGGGCTGGGTAATGAGCAGTTCTTC. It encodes CASSYIAGGLGNEQFF.